The 7 T cell receptor beta chains presented below share a single source sample, sequenced in a study of blood T cell repertoires in COVID-19. The assay was immunoSEQ multiplex PCR, and TCRdb's table has in-frame clones only and misses some. The sample has roughly 100,000 clones, 85% to 90% seen once. Sequenced: peripheral blood. The origin of the receptors is a human donor with COVID-19, enrolled during active disease. The donor label of this sample is uncertain.

This rearrangement joins TRBV6-5 to TRBJ1-1; D not certain. Per the germline V gene, CDR1 is MNHEY and CDR2 is SVGAGI. The CDR3 runs to 15 residues. V shed 0 bases and J shed 0 bases, with 8 bases lying between them. CDR3 amino acids: CASSYSVQMNTEAFF. The DNA of the CDR3 is TGTGCCAGCAGTTACTCAGTGCAGATGAACACTGAAGCTTTCTTT.

This chain uses TRBV3-1 (or the pseudogene TRBV3-2) with TRBJ2-7, with a possible D match to TRBD1 (5 bases). The CDR3 extends over 15 amino acids. Looked up from germline, CDR1 is LGHDT and CDR2 is YNNKEL (reference sequence). Trimming stripped 2 bases from V and 7 bases from J, with 18 bases between. In nucleotides, the CDR3 is TGTGCCAGCAGCCAAACCCCGGGCAGGGTAGAAGAGCAGTACTTC. Its translation: CASSQTPGRVEEQYF.

J is TRBJ1-1 and V is TRBV24-1, with D unclear. The CDR3 has 11 amino acids. Between the trimmed V and J ends, which lost 6 bases and 7 bases, there was a span of 8 bases. Germline-derived CDR1 and CDR2 are KGHDR and SFDVKD. This chain's CDR3 is CATSIGREAFF. For the CDR3, the DNA is TGTGCCACCAGTATCGGTCGTGAAGCTTTCTTT.

The chain joins TRBV19 to TRBJ2-5; 10 bases are shared with TRBD1. The CDR3 consists of 15 residues. The junction had 5 bases not matched to a gene; V was cut back by 4 bases and J by 3 bases. The germline CDR1 and CDR2 sequences are LNHDA and SQIVND (reference sequence). In DNA, the CDR3 is TGTGCCAGTAGTACCTCGACAGGGGGCGAAGAGACCCAGTACTTC. Amino acid sequence: CASSTSTGGEETQYF. Using reference TRBV19 and TRBJ2-5 for the parts outside the CDR3, the full variable domain is DGGITQSPKYLFRKEGQNVTLSCEQNLNHDAMYWYRQDPGQGLRLIYYSQIVNDFQKGDIAEGYSVSREKKESFPLTVTSAQKNPTAFYLCASSTSTGGEETQYFGPGTRLLVL.

V gene TRBV12-3 or TRBV12-4 combines with J gene TRBJ2-5, with 7 nucleotides matching TRBD1. CDR3 length: 12 amino acids. With V trimmed by 8 bases and J by 2 bases, 2 bases remained unmatched. CDR3 in DNA: TGTGCCAGCCAGGGACAGCAAGAGACCCAGTACTTC. The encoded protein is CASQGQQETQYF.

This clone appeared a single time. V usage is TRBV13 and J usage is TRBJ2-5; 9 nucleotides agree with TRBD1. The germline V gene encodes CDR1 PRHDT and CDR2 FYEKMQ (reference sequence). J was trimmed by 5 bases and V by 3 bases; bases with no gene match: 4. The CDR3 spans 14 residues. The DNA for the CDR3 is TGTGCCAGCAGCTTCACAGGGGGCTCCGAGACCCAGTACTTC. The encoded protein is CASSFTGGSETQYF.

V usage is TRBV5-8 and J usage is TRBJ1-2; 11 bases map to TRBD1. Germline V gene data show CDR1 as SGHTS and CDR2 as YDEGEE. The CDR3 sequence is 16 residues long. With 4 bases clipped from V and 4 bases from J, the junction kept 9 bases outside the gene matches. The CDR3 here is CASSRWSGTGGYGYTF. CDR3 sequence (DNA): TGTGCCAGCAGCAGGTGGTCCGGGACAGGGGGCTATGGCTACACCTTC. Variable domain in full (rest from reference TRBV5-8 and TRBJ1-2): EAGVTQSPTHLIKTRGQQATLRCSPISGHTSVYWYQQALGLGLQFLLWYDEGEERNRGNFPPRFSGRQFPNYSSELNVNALELEDSALYLCASSRWSGTGGYGYTFGSGTRLTVV.